At least ten counts were recorded for the clone carrying this T cell receptor (beta chain). The antigen remains unidentified. Time point here: newly diagnosed GD, antithyroid drugs for less than 3 months. The TCR library was prepared using RNA isolated from PBMCs. The source of the sample is a study of regulatory T cells in long-lasting Graves disease. Study results and limitations: Persistent disease was characterized by preferential usage of TRBV28, TRBJ1-2 and TRBJ2-5.

iRepertoire HTBI primers and Arm-PCR of CDR3 regions built TCR beta libraries. TCRdb reprocessed the multiplex PCR reads via MiXCR and lists one record per CDR3 protein. Counted here are around 250,000 distinct CDR3 sequences, around 18% occurring once; the ten biggest clones make up 11% to 15%. The V and J ends lost 0 bases and 6 bases respectively, with 15 bases between them. Germline CDR1 and CDR2: SGHRS and YFSETQ. The CDR3 sequence is 15 residues long. These same records also appear under a second study, on T cells in Graves' hyperthyroidism and ophthalmopathy. According to that study: Recently diagnosed hyperthyroidism of less than 2 months' duration affected patients aged 18 to 65.

V and J are TRBV5-1 and TRBJ1-2; D gene uncertain. The clonotype comes from a woman between 25 and 40 years old with Graves disease. Sample: peripheral blood mononuclear cells (PBMCs), taken at new diagnosis, from a patient treated with antithyroid drugs. The CDR3, as DNA: TGCGCCAGCAGCTTGGAGTTCGGTACGAGCCATGGCTACACCTTC. This encodes CASSLEFGTSHGYTF.